In this sample, the clone carrying this TCR beta chain turned up many times. Reasons for excluding patients were uncontrolled infection, other autoimmune disease, pregnancy or lactation. There are 14 residues in the CDR3. In germline, CDR1 is LNHDA, CDR2 SQIVND (reference sequence). Trimming left V 1 base short and J 0 bases short, with 4 bases between. RNA transcripts yielded amplified TCR beta CDR3 regions. TCR CDR3 underwent first-round RT-PCR with the HTBI primer set. MiXCR, run by TCRdb on the multiplex PCR reads, gives a single entry per CDR3 protein. The sample yields approximately 400,000 distinct CDR3 sequences, under 15% seen once. The data are from a study of T cells in Graves' hyperthyroidism and ophthalmopathy.

This sequence originates from a woman aged 25-40 years with Graves' hyperthyroidism. The rearrangement joins TRBV19 to TRBJ1-5; D uncertain. Input material: blood. The CDR3 region has the DNA TGTGCCAGTAGTATAGGGAGTAGCAATCAGCCCCAGCATTTT. It encodes CASSIGSSNQPQHF.